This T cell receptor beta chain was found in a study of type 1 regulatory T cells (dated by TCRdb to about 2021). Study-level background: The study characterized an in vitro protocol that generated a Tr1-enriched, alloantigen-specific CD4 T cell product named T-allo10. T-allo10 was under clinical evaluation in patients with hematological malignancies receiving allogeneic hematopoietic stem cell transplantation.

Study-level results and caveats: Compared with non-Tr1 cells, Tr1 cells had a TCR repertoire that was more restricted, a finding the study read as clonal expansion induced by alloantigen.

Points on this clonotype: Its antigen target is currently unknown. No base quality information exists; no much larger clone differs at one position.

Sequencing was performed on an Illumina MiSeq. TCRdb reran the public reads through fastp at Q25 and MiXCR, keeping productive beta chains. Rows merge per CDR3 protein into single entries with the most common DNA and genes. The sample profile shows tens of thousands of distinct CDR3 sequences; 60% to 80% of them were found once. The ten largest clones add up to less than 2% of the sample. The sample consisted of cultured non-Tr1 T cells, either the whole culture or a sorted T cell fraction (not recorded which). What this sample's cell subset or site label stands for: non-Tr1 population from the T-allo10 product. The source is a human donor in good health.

The CDR3 region has the sequence CASSLFGTVSNQPQHF. The DNA sequence is given as TGTGCCAGCAGTTTATTCGGGACAGTTAGCAATCAGCCCCAGCATTTT. The chain links TRBV27 with TRBJ1-5; 7 middle bases align to TRBD1. CDR1 MNHEY and CDR2 SMNVEV were looked up in the germline V gene (reference sequence). V lost 1 base and J lost 0 bases, and the count of bases not matched to a germline gene is 3. The cysteine opens and the phenylalanine closes a CDR3 of 16 amino acids. The kept DNA is CDR3 alone, 48 bases in frame from the first base.